The 24 T cell receptor beta chains in this list originate from one sample, sequenced in a study of cytomegalovirus exposure and HLA in healthy donors. Assay: immunoSEQ multiplex PCR; the TCRdb copy retains only in-frame clones and omits some. The sample includes some 220,000 clones, around 90% of them seen just once. The material sequenced was PBMCs. The source is a young woman in good health and CMV-seronegative.

The chain has TRBV19 and TRBJ1-2; D possibly corresponds to TRBD1 (5 bases). CDR3 length: 16 residues. CDR1 is LNHDA, CDR2 SQIVND, per germline (reference sequence). Between the trimmed V and J ends, which lost 3 bases and 5 bases, there was a span of 19 bases. The CDR3 loop reads CASSIGQGLFEYGYTF. CDR3 DNA sequence: TGTGCCAGTAGTATCGGCCAGGGTCTCTTCGAGTATGGCTACACCTTC.

This clone was counted many times. The chain recombines TRBV7-9 with TRBJ2-7, with a weak D call TRBD1 (5 bases). The CDR3 runs to 14 residues. The V end was cut by 1 base, the J end by 5 bases, with 12 bases between. Per the germline V gene, CDR1 is SEHNR and CDR2 is FQNEAQ (reference sequence). CDR3 nucleotides: TGTGCCAGCAGCTTAGAGGTCAAGGGGCACGAGCAGTACTTC. This translates into CASSLEVKGHEQYF.

Only one count was recorded for this clone. The chain is built from TRBV28 and TRBJ1-1; TRBD1 matches at 12 bases. Germline CDR1 MDHEN, CDR2 SYDVKM. V gave up 4 bases and J gave up 3 bases; unmatched junction bases: 6. The CDR3 is made up of 16 amino acids. The CDR3 sequence is CASSSGDRGRDTEAFF. CDR3 DNA: TGTGCCAGCAGTTCCGGGGACAGGGGGCGAGACACTGAAGCTTTCTTT.

This chain links TRBV5-1 with TRBJ2-1, with D possibly matching TRBD1 (6 bases). Germline lookup yields CDR1 SGHRS and CDR2 YFSETQ. V shed 5 bases and J shed 0 bases, with 12 bases lying between them. The CDR3 has 15 residues. DNA of the CDR3: TGCGCCAGCAGAGGTGCGGACAGCTCCTACAATGAGCAGTTCTTC. Protein sequence: CASRGADSSYNEQFF.

This chain links TRBV7-6 with TRBJ2-3; 11 nucleotides line up with TRBD2. The CDR3 consists of 17 residues. With V trimmed by 3 bases and J by 5 bases, 10 bases remained unmatched. Germline V gene data show CDR1 as SGHVS and CDR2 as FNYEAQ. DNA for the CDR3: TGTGCCAGCAGCTTGGGAGGGCTAGCGGGAGGTGGAGATACGCAGTATTTT. It yields the protein CASSLGGLAGGGDTQYF.

J is TRBJ2-7 and V is TRBV9; D gene ambiguous. The CDR3 loop spans 12 amino acids. Trimming removed 3 bases at V and 5 bases at J, with 9 bases between. Germline V CDR1 and CDR2: SGDLS, YYNGEE. This CDR3 is CASSGESDEQYF. The CDR3 DNA sequence: TGTGCCAGCAGCGGAGAAAGTGACGAGCAGTACTTC. Full variable domain (missing parts from reference TRBV9 and TRBJ2-7): DSGVTQTPKHLITATGQRVTLRCSPRSGDLSVYWYQQSLDQGLQFLIQYYNGEERAKGNILERFSAQQFPDLHSELNLSSLELGDSALYFCASSGESDEQYFGPGTRLTVT.

J is TRBJ1-1 and V is TRBV28, with TRBD1 matching over 7 bases. V trimming: 3 bases; J trimming: 11 bases; junction bases outside the gene matches: 3. Germline V gene sequence: CDR1 MDHEN, CDR2 SYDVKM. CDR3 size: 11 residues. Here the CDR3 DNA reads TGTGCCAGCAGTTTTACAGGGGATGCTTTCTTT. Translating it yields CASSFTGDAFF.

V gene TRBV6-1 combines with J gene TRBJ2-2; D is undetermined. The germline V gene encodes CDR1 MNHNS and CDR2 SASEGT. This CDR3 spans 13 amino acids. The V end was cut by 6 bases, the J end by 0 bases, with 5 bases between. CDR3 amino acids: CASSTSNTGELFF. The CDR3 nucleotides read TGTGCCAGCAGCACATCGAACACCGGGGAGCTGTTTTTT.

This clone was counted a few times. The genes are TRBV25-1 and TRBJ2-7; a weak D match, TRBD2 (6 bases). Germline V gives CDR1 MGHDK, CDR2 SYGVNS. V was cut by 11 bases and J by 5 bases, with 16 bases left in between. The CDR3 length is 12 residues. The CDR3 DNA is TGTGCCTCCACAAGGGGAGGCGACGAGCAGTACTTC. Amino acid sequence: CASTRGGDEQYF.

The chain links TRBV5-1 to TRBJ2-2; D may be TRBD1 (5 bases). Germline loops: CDR1 SGHRS, CDR2 YFSETQ. The CDR3 is 14 residues long. The V gene lost 2 bases and the J gene lost 10 bases, with 15 bases spanning the gap. The CDR3 DNA follows: TGCGCCAGCAGCTTCCCGCAGGGCCCCGAGGAGCTGTTTTTT. It specifies CASSFPQGPEELFF.

The chain joins TRBV5-1 to TRBJ1-1; 8 bases are a match to TRBD1. CDR3 size: 15 residues. The ends lost 3 bases at V and 5 bases at J; junction bases unmatched: 9. From germline, CDR1 is SGHRS and CDR2 YFSETQ. CDR3: CASSSSGTGGTEAFF. CDR3 bases: TGCGCCAGCAGCTCTTCCGGGACAGGAGGTACTGAAGCTTTCTTT.

For the CDR3, the DNA is TGTGCCTGGAGTGTAAAGGGGGCGACCACAGATACGCAGTATTTT. It is translated as CAWSVKGATTDTQYF. The V and J genes are TRBV30 and TRBJ2-3; TRBD1 matches at 7 bases. The CDR3 is made up of 15 amino acids. V shed 0 bases, J shed 2 bases, and the junction held 5 bases outside the gene matches. The V gene's germline CDR1 is GTSNPN and CDR2 SVGIG (reference sequence).

This clone has only one observation. V usage is TRBV6-1 and J usage is TRBJ1-5; possible D gene TRBD1, 6 bases. This CDR3 region has 15 residues. Trimming left V 4 bases short and J 7 bases short, with 17 bases between. Germline V gene lookup returns CDR1 MNHNS and CDR2 SASEGT. The CDR3 DNA follows: TGTGCCAGCAGTGGTCTACAGGGTCGCGAGCAGCCCCAGCATTTT. Its translation is CASSGLQGREQPQHF.

The chain has TRBV5-8 and TRBJ2-7; 8 bases are shared with TRBD2. Germline V gene sequence: CDR1 SGHTS, CDR2 YDEGEE. V gave up 4 bases and J gave up 8 bases; unmatched junction bases: 11. CDR3 size: 14 residues. This CDR3 reads CASSLRGTRDKQYF. CDR3 DNA sequence: TGTGCCAGCAGCCTCCGTGGGACTAGGGACAAGCAGTACTTC.

This chain links TRBV18 with TRBJ1-5, with 7 bases fitting TRBD1. Trimming removed 1 base from V and 6 bases from J; junction bases left unmatched: 9. This CDR3 spans 16 amino acids. CDR1 is KGHSH, CDR2 LQKENI, per germline. In nucleotides, the CDR3 is TGTGCCAGCTCACCACTGACAGGGAGCTTAGGTCAGCCCCAGCATTTT. Its translation: CASSPLTGSLGQPQHF.

This chain uses TRBV6-1 with TRBJ2-3; 8 nucleotides agree with TRBD1. After removal of 0 bases from V and 3 bases from J, the junction contained 11 bases not matched to a gene. The germline CDR1 and CDR2 sequences are MNHNS and SASEGT. This CDR3 has 18 amino acids. Here the CDR3 reads CASSEARTGNLITDTQYF. The CDR3 DNA sequence: TGTGCCAGCAGTGAAGCCCGGACAGGGAACTTAATTACAGATACGCAGTATTTT.

The rearrangement links TRBV29-1 to TRBJ2-3; 7 bases are a match to TRBD2. Germline CDR1 is SQVTM and CDR2 is ANQGSEA. This CDR3 comprises 13 residues. J was trimmed by 1 base and V by 4 bases; bases with no gene match: 2. The CDR3 coding sequence is TGCAGCGTTGTTACTAGCGGCACAGATACGCAGTATTTT. Translating gives CSVVTSGTDTQYF.

This chain joins TRBV10-3 and TRBJ2-2, with D maybe TRBD2 (5 bases). The CDR3 has 14 amino acids. CDR1 is ENHRY and CDR2 is SYGVKD in the germline V gene. V was shortened by 4 bases and J by 7 bases, with 13 bases between the two germline ends. The CDR3 sequence: CAISGLPGSGELFF. The CDR3 coding sequence is TGTGCCATCAGTGGACTACCGGGGAGCGGGGAGCTGTTTTTT.

This clone was picked up a small number of times. The V gene is TRBV2, the J gene TRBJ2-7, with TRBD2 identical over 10 bases. In germline, CDR1 is SNHLY, CDR2 FYNNEI. The V and J ends lost 3 bases and 2 bases, in that order; junction bases with no gene match: 7. CDR3 length: 16 amino acids. In nucleotides, the CDR3 is TGTGCCAGCAGTGACCTAGCGGGAGAGTTCCCCTACGAGCAGTACTTC. Encoded protein: CASSDLAGEFPYEQYF.

The V call is TRBV2, the J call TRBJ1-5; TRBD1 aligns across 10 bases. The CDR3 has 14 residues. Germline V gene data show CDR1 as SNHLY and CDR2 as FYNNEI. Trimming took 5 bases from V and 6 from J; bases not matched to a gene: 4. In nucleotides, the CDR3 is TGTGCCAGCAGTCAGACAGGGGGCAGTCAGCCCCAGCATTTT. Amino acid sequence: CASSQTGGSQPQHF.

The J gene is TRBJ2-5, the V gene TRBV5-6; D unclear. The V gene lost 2 bases and the J gene lost 4 bases, with 9 bases spanning the gap. The CDR3 contains 13 residues. The germline CDR1 and CDR2 sequences are SGHDT and YYEEEE. The CDR3 protein is CASSFVAGETQYF. The CDR3 DNA follows: TGTGCCAGCAGCTTCGTGGCTGGAGAGACCCAGTACTTC.

This clone was recorded many times. This chain links TRBV30 with TRBJ2-5; 10 nucleotides agree with TRBD1. The ends lost 5 bases at V and 5 bases at J; junction bases unmatched: 8. Germline-derived CDR1 and CDR2 are GTSNPN and SVGIG (reference sequence). The CDR3 runs to 14 residues. The CDR3 sequence: CAWAGRDRGETQYF. Here the CDR3 DNA reads TGTGCCTGGGCCGGCCGGGACAGGGGTGAGACCCAGTACTTC.

This clone is a singleton in its sample. V and J are TRBV2 and TRBJ1-2; weak D call: TRBD1 (6 bases). Between the trimmed V and J ends, which lost 6 bases and 8 bases, there was a span of 16 bases. CDR3 size: 13 residues. Germline assignment: CDR1 SNHLY and CDR2 FYNNEI. For the CDR3, the DNA is TGTGCCAGCAGCGTACAGGGAGTAAGCGGCTACACCTTC. Amino acids: CASSVQGVSGYTF.

The J gene is TRBJ2-5, the V gene TRBV5-1; perhaps TRBD2 as D (6 bases). CDR1 SGHRS and CDR2 YFSETQ come from the germline V gene. This CDR3 has 15 amino acids. V lost 4 bases and J lost 0, with 13 bases in between. The CDR3 DNA follows: TGCGCCAGCAGCCGCGGACCTAGCGACCAAGAGACCCAGTACTTC. As protein: CASSRGPSDQETQYF.